The sequence of this T cell receptor (beta chain) was determined in a study of T cells in women clearing cervical HPV infection. Study details: Cases were women with histologically confirmed HPV16-related CIN3 or worse, including a couple of invasive cancers. No precancer developed; the control's incident HPV16 infection cleared within 12 months.

This CDR3 has 15 amino acids. Germline CDR1 reads KGHSH; CDR2 reads LQKENI. With regard to this clone: Antigen specificity is unknown. The read terminates 3 residues ahead of where the CDR3 ends, so the germline J gene completes it.

The method was immunoSEQ multiplex PCR; TCRdb's version includes in-frame clones alone and lacks a portion of them. The sample table sets out over 30,000 clones. Study-wide findings and caveats: Controls had more TRBV6-7 (around 0.15%) than cases (approximately 0.11%).

The V call is TRBV18, the J call TRBJ2-2; TRBD1 aligns across 9 bases. The clonotype comes from a woman aged 18 to 75 with a cervical HPV16 infection that either progressed to CIN3+ or cleared (not recorded which). Sequencing input: blood buffy coat. The CDR3 loop is CASSPRTGDSEKLFF. The sequenced part of the CDR3 DNA is TGTGCCAGCTCTCCAAGGACAGGGGACAGTGAAAAG. Together with reference TRBV18 and TRBJ2-2, the CDR3 gives the full variable domain: NAGVMQNPRHLVRRRGQEARLRCSPMKGHSHVYWYRQLPEEGLKFMVYLQKENIIDESGMPKERFSAEFPKEGPSILRIQQVVRGDSAAYFCASSPRTGDSEKLFFGEGSRLTVL.